The entry below gives a single TCR beta chain sequence along with its context. Ten or more counts support this clone. Its specific antigen is unknown. The input lacks base qualities; no much larger clone sits a single base away. The donors belonged to the validation cohort of about 120 subjects, which was separate from the approximately 660-subject first cohort. This entry is derived from a study of cytomegalovirus exposure and HLA in healthy donors (dated by TCRdb to about 2017). Study-wide context: According to a later analysis, the 100 to 150 validation repertoires were produced on the same platform as the 666 repertoires of the first cohort. High-throughput TCR immunosequencing, statistical association of individual TCRs with disease status, and machine learning were combined to predict cytomegalovirus infection status. The aim of the study was to test whether cataloging public T cell receptors could identify signatures of past pathogen exposure. Besides the first cohort of about 730 subjects, a separate validation cohort made up of over a hundred different subjects was used.

General study outcomes and caveats: The authors suggested that the approach could potentially be extended to other disease states and immunological phenotypes. Across donors, most TCR sequences were observed very rarely, whereas some public TCRs were present in many individuals. All 120 or so repertoires were used to score co-occurrence in the validation cohort in a later analysis, because that analysis had no HLA typing for the cohort. The classifier was reported to diagnose cytomegalovirus status with high specificity and sensitivity in both the original and validation cohorts. A few of the identified cytomegalovirus-associated TCR beta chains were confirmed in vitro to be specific for cytomegalovirus antigens. A later analysis found that TCRs clustered in the first cohort also tended to co-occur in the 120 validation repertoires, with 94% of cluster scores above 0. The study listed approximately 150 TCR beta chains as associated with cytomegalovirus.

The cysteine opens and the phenylalanine closes a CDR3 of 14 amino acids. CDR3 DNA is the only sequence kept; it has 42 bases, read in frame from the first base. The CDR1 and CDR2 encoded by the germline V gene (reference sequence) are MNHNY and SVGAGI. The V end loses 6 bases and the J end loses 5 bases, and a stretch of 13 bases separates them. The method was the immunoSEQ multiplex PCR assay. From the authors' description of their analysis: A statistical classification framework was built for diagnosing cytomegalovirus status from the catalog of TCR beta chain sequences. This is the immuneACCESS table as TCRdb keeps it, with only in-frame sequences that have V and J called. A part of the clones is gone; compared with another copy, unresolved V genes explain less than half, and the rest is unexplained. For V, J and clone size, that table is used; D and trimming come from the DNA. The sample profile shows fewer than 200,000 clones; 85% of them were found once. More than 15% of the sample rests with the top ten.

Sample: PBMCs. This receptor chain uses TRBV6-6 and TRBJ2-2; TRBD2 is a weak D gene call, 6 bases matching. The sequence came from a man between 18 and 35 years old in good health and CMV-seropositive. The CDR3 region reads CASRGTGGTGELFF. The DNA sequence follows: TGTGCCAGCAGAGGGACTGGGGGGACCGGGGAGCTGTTTTTT.